This T cell receptor beta chain was documented in a study of T cell changes during pregnancy in multiple sclerosis. Sequencing used immunoSEQ multiplex PCR; TCRdb keeps in-frame clones, though not all of them. The table includes roughly 26,000 clones, roughly nine tenths detected once. This CDR3 contains 13 residues. Germline loops: CDR1 MDHEN, CDR2 SYDVKM. V was pared by 8 bases and J by 4 bases, with 15 bases between. The chain is built from TRBV28 and TRBJ2-7; D is unclear. The input for sequencing was CD8+ T cells from peripheral blood mononuclear cells, taken in the second trimester of pregnancy. The clonotype originates from a female donor with multiple sclerosis, enrolled in a pregnancy study. CDR3 sequence reads: CASQNIADYEQYF. The DNA for the CDR3 is TGTGCCAGCCAGAATATCGCCGATTACGAGCAGTACTTC.